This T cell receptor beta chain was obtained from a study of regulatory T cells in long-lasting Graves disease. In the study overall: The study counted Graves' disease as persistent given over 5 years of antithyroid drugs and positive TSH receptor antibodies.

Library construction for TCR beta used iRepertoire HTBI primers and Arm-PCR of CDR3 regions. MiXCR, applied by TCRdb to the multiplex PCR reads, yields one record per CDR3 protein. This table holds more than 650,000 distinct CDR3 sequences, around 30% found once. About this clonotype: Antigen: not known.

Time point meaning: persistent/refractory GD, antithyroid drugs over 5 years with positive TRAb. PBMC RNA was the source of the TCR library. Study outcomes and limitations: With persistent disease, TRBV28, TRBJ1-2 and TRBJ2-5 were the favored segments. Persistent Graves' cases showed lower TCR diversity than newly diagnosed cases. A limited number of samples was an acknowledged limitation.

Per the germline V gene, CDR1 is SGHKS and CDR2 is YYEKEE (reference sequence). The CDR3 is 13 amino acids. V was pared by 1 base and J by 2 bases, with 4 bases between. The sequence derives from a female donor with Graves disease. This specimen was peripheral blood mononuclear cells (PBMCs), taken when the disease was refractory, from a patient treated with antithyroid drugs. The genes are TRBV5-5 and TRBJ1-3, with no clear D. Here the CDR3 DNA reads TGTGCCAGCAGCTTGTCTCCTGGAAACACCATATATTTT. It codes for CASSLSPGNTIYF.